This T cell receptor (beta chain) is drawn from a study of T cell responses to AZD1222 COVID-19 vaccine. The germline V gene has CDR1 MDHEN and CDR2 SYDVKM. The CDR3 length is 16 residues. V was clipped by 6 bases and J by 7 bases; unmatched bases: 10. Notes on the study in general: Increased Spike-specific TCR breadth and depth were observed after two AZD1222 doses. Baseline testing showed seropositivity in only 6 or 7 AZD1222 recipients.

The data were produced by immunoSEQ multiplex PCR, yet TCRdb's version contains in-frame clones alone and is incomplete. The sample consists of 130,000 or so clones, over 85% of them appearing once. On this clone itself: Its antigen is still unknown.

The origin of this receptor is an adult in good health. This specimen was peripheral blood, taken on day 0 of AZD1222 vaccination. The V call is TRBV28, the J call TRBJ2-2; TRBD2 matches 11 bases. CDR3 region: CASSPGTSGSYGELFF. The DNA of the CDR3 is TGTGCCAGCAGCCCCGGAACTAGCGGGAGTTACGGGGAGCTGTTTTTT.